This T cell receptor beta chain originates from a study of blood T cell repertoires in COVID-19. Libraries were prepared by immunoSEQ multiplex PCR; TCRdb keeps only in-frame clonotypes and omits some of them. The data contain hundreds of thousands of clones, 65% to 90% of them singletons. The receptor comes from a woman in her forties with acute COVID-19. Sequencing was performed on PBMCs or T cells enriched from blood (not recorded which).

CDR3 amino acids: CASSSPGQGQVWNTEAFF. The CDR3 DNA reads as TGTGCCAGCAGTAGCCCGGGACAGGGTCAAGTATGGAACACTGAAGCTTTCTTT. The genes are TRBV27 and TRBJ1-1; 9 bases agree with TRBD1. CDR1 and CDR2 from the germline V gene are MNHEY and SMNVEV (reference sequence). J was trimmed by 1 base and V by 5 bases; bases with no gene match: 14. The CDR3 consists of 18 residues.